The clone carrying this T cell receptor (beta chain) was seen a few times. CDR1 and CDR2 (germline): SEHNR, FQNEAQ (reference sequence). CDR3 size: 14 residues. The V end lost 1 base, the J end lost 4 bases, and 10 bases lay between the germline ends. The replicate PCRs on unsorted PBMC were given about 320 ng DNA, which is 27,000 or so T cell genomes. Sequenced by immunoSEQ multiplex PCR; TCRdb stores in-frame clones only, minus some. The sample records about 560,000 clones, around 77% being singletons. The sample comes from a study of shared clonotypes between healthy human individuals. This clonotype originated in a woman in her forties in good health. Some clones in this sample may be carry-over from other donors' samples. V gene TRBV7-9 combines with J gene TRBJ1-2, with D possibly matching TRBD1 (5 bases). Sample: PBMCs. The CDR3 coding sequence is TGTGCCAGCAGCTTAGGAGGGGCCGGCTATGGCTACACCTTC. It translates to CASSLGGAGYGYTF.